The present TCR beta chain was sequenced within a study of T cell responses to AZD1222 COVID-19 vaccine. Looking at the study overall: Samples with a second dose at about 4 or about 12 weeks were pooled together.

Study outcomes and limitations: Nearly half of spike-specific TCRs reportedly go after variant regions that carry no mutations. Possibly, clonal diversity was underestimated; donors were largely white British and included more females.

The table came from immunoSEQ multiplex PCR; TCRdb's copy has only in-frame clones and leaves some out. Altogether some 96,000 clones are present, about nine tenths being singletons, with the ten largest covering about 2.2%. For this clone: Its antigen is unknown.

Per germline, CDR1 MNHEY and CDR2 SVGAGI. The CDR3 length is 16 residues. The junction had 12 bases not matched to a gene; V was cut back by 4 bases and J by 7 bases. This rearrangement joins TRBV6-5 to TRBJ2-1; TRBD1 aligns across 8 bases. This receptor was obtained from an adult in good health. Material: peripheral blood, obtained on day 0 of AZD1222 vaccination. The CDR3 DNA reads TGTGCCAGCAGTTTAGGAAAAGGGGACAGGAGGAATGAGCAGTTCTTC. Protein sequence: CASSLGKGDRRNEQFF.